The clone carrying this TCR beta chain occurred a few times. Its antigen remains unidentified. For TCR beta libraries, around 1.8 micrograms of genomic DNA were obtained from cryopreserved PBMCs. This sample is drawn from a study of cytotoxic CD8 clonotypes in ibrutinib-treated CLL. Study-level points and caveats: Before falling back toward baseline at progression, clonality had risen at the time of ibrutinib response. Baseline values of clonality outstripped age-matched healthy donors and followed circulating CD8+ T-cell counts.

The assay was immunoSEQ multiplex PCR, and TCRdb's table has in-frame clones only and misses some. The data contain 4,500 to 6,000 clones, about 70% of them singletons. CDR3 size: 12 residues. Trimming took off 5 bases at V and 5 bases at J, with 10 bases between the two ends. The V gene's germline CDR1 is SGHAT and CDR2 FQNNGV. This chain links TRBV11-2 with TRBJ2-7; weak D call: TRBD1 (6 bases). Sequenced here: PBMCs, sampled before ibrutinib treatment. This sequence was found in a human donor with chronic lymphocytic leukemia. The CDR3 is CASSTNRDEQYF. The CDR3 DNA is TGTGCCAGCAGCACCAACAGGGACGAGCAGTACTTC.